These T cell receptor beta chains were read from a single sample in a study of blood T cell repertoires in COVID-19. Profiled with immunoSEQ multiplex PCR; TCRdb holds only in-frame clones, not every one. The data show 300,000 to 400,000 clones, 88% seen once. Material for sequencing was peripheral blood. These receptors were obtained from a woman in her sixties or seventies with COVID-19, enrolled during active disease. Each CDR3 is given with its conserved first and last residue. A D gene is named only where the DNA matches it firmly. The size field is filled for only some rows; it gives once, few, many or a size class.

NA	TRBV11-2	NA	TRBJ2-2	CASSQLVGPGELFF	TGTGCCAGCAGCCAACTAGTAGGACCCGGGGAGCTGTTTTTT
NA	TRBV5-1	TRBD1	TRBJ1-2	CASSSTGDNYGYTF	TGCGCCAGCAGCTCGACAGGGGATAACTATGGCTACACCTTC
NA	TRBV27	TRBD1	TRBJ2-2	CASREGTGKTGELFF	TGTGCCAGCAGGGAAGGGACAGGGAAAACCGGGGAGCTGTTTTTT
few	TRBV30	TRBD1	TRBJ2-7	CAWSGQGYGEQYF	TGTGCCTGGAGTGGACAGGGGTATGGGGAGCAGTACTTC
NA	TRBV7-3	NA	TRBJ2-2	CASNQGTGELFF	TGTGCCAGCAATCAGGGTACCGGGGAGCTGTTTTTT
NA	TRBV7-2	NA	TRBJ2-2	CASSLTITNTGELFF	TGTGCCAGCAGCCTAACTATAACAAACACCGGGGAGCTGTTTTTT
NA	TRBV24-1	NA	TRBJ1-2	CATSDQDSYGYTF	TGTGCCACCAGTGATCAGGACAGCTATGGCTACACCTTC
many	TRBV2	NA	TRBJ1-2	CASRTGFTSYGYTF	TGTGCCAGCAGAACAGGGTTCACTAGCTATGGCTACACCTTC
NA	TRBV18	NA	TRBJ1-6	CASSQSEKSPLHF	TGTGCCAGCTCACAGTCAGAAAAATCACCCCTCCACTTT
once	TRBV29-1	TRBD1	TRBJ1-2	CSVEFSTGDNYGYTF	TGCAGCGTTGAATTCTCCACAGGGGATAACTATGGCTACACCTTC
NA	TRBV5-8	NA	TRBJ2-7	CASSSIPLQAYEQYF	TGTGCCAGCAGCTCTATCCCCCTCCAGGCTTACGAGCAGTACTTC
few	TRBV29-1	TRBD1	TRBJ1-1	CSVEGWTGFMNTEAFF	TGCAGCGTTGAAGGCTGGACAGGGTTCATGAACACTGAAGCTTTCTTT
few	TRBV9	TRBD2	TRBJ2-3	CASSAQTSPGDTQYF	TGTGCCAGCAGCGCCCAGACTAGCCCGGGGGATACGCAGTATTTT
once	TRBV2	NA	TRBJ1-1	CASRNQGGNTEAFF	TGTGCCAGCAGGAATCAGGGTGGAAACACTGAAGCTTTCTTT
NA	TRBV18	NA	TRBJ2-2	CASSPPLSDITNTGELFF	TGTGCCAGCTCACCACCGTTGTCGGACATAACGAACACCGGGGAGCTGTTTTTT
NA	TRBV5-5	NA	TRBJ1-5	CASSLEEWNNQPQHF	TGTGCCAGCAGCTTGGAGGAGTGGAACAATCAGCCCCAGCATTTT
NA	TRBV18	TRBD1	TRBJ2-6	CASSPGQLLTSSGANVLTF	TGTGCCAGCTCCCCGGGACAGCTTTTAACCAGCTCTGGGGCCAACGTCCTGACTTTC
once	TRBV7-2	TRBD1	TRBJ1-1	CASSLGTGGDTEAFF	TGTGCCAGCAGCTTAGGGACAGGGGGCGACACTGAAGCTTTCTTT
NA	TRBV28	NA	TRBJ1-1	CASSPDREAFF	TGTGCCAGCAGCCCCGACAGGGAAGCTTTCTTT
NA	TRBV9	TRBD1	TRBJ1-6	CASSPRTGGDSPLHF	TGTGCCAGCAGCCCGAGGACAGGGGGCGATTCACCCCTCCACTTT
NA	TRBV5-1	TRBD2	TRBJ2-3	CASSFREDGTDTQYF	TGCGCCAGCAGCTTCCGGGAGGACGGCACAGATACGCAGTATTTT
NA	TRBV12-3/TRBV12-4	NA	TRBJ1-5	CASSLAAKQPQHF	TGTGCCAGCAGTCTAGCAGCGAAACAGCCCCAGCATTTT
NA	TRBV11-3	TRBD2	TRBJ2-1	CASSPGGGLDNEQFF	TGTGCCAGCAGCCCCGGCGGGGGGCTCGACAATGAGCAGTTCTTC
NA	TRBV5-6	TRBD1	TRBJ1-2	CASSRPTGKDSAGYGYTF	TGTGCCAGCAGCCGCCCGACAGGGAAAGATTCCGCTGGTTATGGCTACACCTTC
NA	TRBV10-2	NA	TRBJ2-1	CATQEGIYEQFF	TGCGCCACCCAGGAGGGGATATATGAGCAGTTCTTC
NA	TRBV6-5	TRBD1	TRBJ1-2	CASSYSTGDGYTF	TGTGCCAGCAGTTACTCGACAGGGGATGGCTACACCTTC
once	TRBV7-2	NA	TRBJ1-2	CASRSGGDNYGYTF	TGTGCCAGCAGGTCGGGGGGGGATAACTATGGCTACACCTTC
NA	TRBV27	NA	TRBJ1-1	CASSLSGPDNTEAFF	TGTGCCAGCAGTTTATCGGGGCCGGACAACACTGAAGCTTTCTTT
few	TRBV9	TRBD1	TRBJ1-2	CASSFGQGAFDGYTF	TGTGCCAGCAGCTTCGGACAGGGGGCATTCGATGGCTACACCTTC
NA	TRBV6-6	NA	TRBJ2-5	CASSKIGAQETQYF	TGTGCCAGCAGCAAAATTGGGGCGCAGGAGACCCAGTACTTC
NA	TRBV30	NA	TRBJ1-5	CASSQGWDQPQHF	TGTGCCTCCTCACAGGGCTGGGATCAGCCCCAGCATTTT
NA	TRBV10-3	TRBD1	TRBJ1-5	CAISWDRFEPQHF	TGTGCCATCAGCTGGGACAGGTTCGAGCCCCAGCATTTT
NA	TRBV27	NA	TRBJ1-6	CASSFSALNNSPLHF	TGTGCCAGCAGTTTTTCAGCGTTGAATAATTCACCCCTCCACTTT
once	TRBV7-3	NA	TRBJ2-3	CASSLYPGDTQYF	TGTGCCAGCAGCTTATACCCAGGGGATACGCAGTATTTT
NA	TRBV19	TRBD2	TRBJ2-5	CASSFQLTGTSGGNQETQYF	TGTGCCAGTAGTTTTCAACTCACCGGGACTAGCGGGGGGAACCAAGAGACCCAGTACTTC
NA	TRBV13	TRBD1	TRBJ2-7	CASSPPTGSGGSSYEQYF	TGTGCCAGCAGCCCACCGACTGGTTCAGGGGGTAGCTCCTACGAGCAGTACTTC
NA	TRBV11-3	TRBD2	TRBJ2-5	CASSSGLVGETQYF	TGTGCCAGCAGCTCGGGACTAGTAGGAGAGACCCAGTACTTC
few	TRBV2	NA	TRBJ1-6	CASSGQQGPLHF	TGTGCCAGCAGTGGCCAACAGGGACCCCTCCACTTT
NA	TRBV11-2	TRBD1	TRBJ1-3	CASSYLTGKNSGNTIYF	TGTGCCAGCAGCTACCTGACAGGGAAGAACTCTGGAAACACCATATATTTT
NA	TRBV7-8	NA	TRBJ2-5	CASSYSSQTQYF	TGTGCCAGCAGCTATAGCTCTCAGACCCAGTACTTC
NA	TRBV19	NA	TRBJ1-1	CASSRGAMNTEAFF	TGTGCCAGTAGTAGAGGTGCCATGAACACTGAAGCTTTCTTT
NA	TRBV4-1	TRBD1	TRBJ1-4	CASSQLQDREEKLFF	TGCGCCAGCAGCCAACTGCAGGACAGGGAAGAAAAACTGTTTTTT
NA	TRBV5-1	NA	TRBJ1-2	CASTYSTGQYGYTF	TGCGCCAGCACCTATTCGACAGGCCAGTATGGCTACACCTTC
few	TRBV5-1	NA	TRBJ2-1	CASSYPISGGSSYNEQFF	TGCGCCAGCAGCTATCCCATTTCAGGGGGGTCATCCTACAATGAGCAGTTCTTC
NA	TRBV7-2	NA	TRBJ1-1	CASSLVALMNTEAFF	TGTGCCAGCAGCTTAGTTGCGCTAATGAACACTGAAGCTTTCTTT
NA	TRBV7-2	NA	TRBJ1-4	CASSPPSGEKLFF	TGTGCCAGCAGCCCCCCCTCGGGGGAAAAACTGTTTTTT
NA	TRBV28	TRBD1	TRBJ1-2	CASSAGGSNYGYTF	TGTGCCAGCAGTGCAGGGGGGAGTAACTATGGCTACACCTTC
NA	TRBV5-1	NA	TRBJ1-3	CASSLGASSGNTIYF	TGCGCCAGCAGCTTGGGAGCGAGCTCTGGAAACACCATATATTTT
NA	TRBV7-9	NA	TRBJ2-3	CASRPQGESTDTQYF	TGTGCCAGCAGACCACAGGGCGAGAGCACAGATACGCAGTATTTT
NA	TRBV19	NA	TRBJ1-1	CASSAAPFTGLMDTEAFF	TGTGCCAGTAGTGCCGCCCCATTCACAGGTCTGATGGACACTGAAGCTTTCTTT
once	TRBV24-1	NA	TRBJ1-2	CATSDRTNYGYTF	TGTGCCACCAGTGACCGGACAAACTATGGCTACACCTTC
NA	TRBV6-2/TRBV6-3	TRBD2	TRBJ2-7	CASSYQPGLAGLSEQYF	TGTGCCAGCAGTTACCAACCGGGACTAGCGGGGTTAAGTGAGCAGTACTTC
NA	TRBV27	NA	TRBJ2-7	CASSLSGADPYYEQYF	TGTGCCAGCAGTTTATCGGGGGCGGACCCCTACTACGAGCAGTACTTC
NA	TRBV5-8	TRBD1	TRBJ1-1	CASSLETGMNTEAFF	TGTGCCAGCAGCTTGGAGACAGGGATGAACACTGAAGCTTTCTTT